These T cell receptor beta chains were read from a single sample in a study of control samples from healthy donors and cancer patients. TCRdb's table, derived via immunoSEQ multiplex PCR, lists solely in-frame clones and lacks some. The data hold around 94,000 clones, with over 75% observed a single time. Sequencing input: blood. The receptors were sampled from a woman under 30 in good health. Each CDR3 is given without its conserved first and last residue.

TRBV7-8	ASTSDRDMNTEAF
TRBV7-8	ASSLIGADGGYT
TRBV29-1	STRQGSLVPDTQY
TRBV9	ASSNTGQSNTEAF
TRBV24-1	ATSPGQGLHYGYT
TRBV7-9	ASSPPKGREGGPYEQY
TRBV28	ASSPGQGKSGANVLT
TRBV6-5	ASGGQSYGYT
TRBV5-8	ASSLGPPYEAF
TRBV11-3	ASSLGVLGGDTDTQY
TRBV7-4	ASSLETPYAGGYT
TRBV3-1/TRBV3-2	ASRGGQGVFSPLH
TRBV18	ASSPGQTSYEQY
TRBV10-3	AISESVPDYEQY
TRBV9	ASSPRQGANEKLF
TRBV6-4	ASSMGAQSTEAF
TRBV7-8	ASSLLAGDPDSYNEQF
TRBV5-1	ASSPELGGPRGAV
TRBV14	ASSQKPMSGSTEAF
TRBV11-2	ASSLSGQEGRARFYGYT
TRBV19	ASSKGTDTNYGYT
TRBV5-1	ASSSRYPSGGAETQY
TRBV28	ASSLAPFPEQF
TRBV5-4	ASSLVIRGSGRGPTDTQY
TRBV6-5	ASSLGGQGGKTQY
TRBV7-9	ASMSGTGGKLF